These 22 T cell receptor beta chains came from one sample sequenced in a study of blood T cell repertoires in COVID-19. The protocol was immunoSEQ multiplex PCR, while the TCRdb copy is restricted to in-frame clones and leaves out a portion. This table holds roughly 260,000 clones, 88% found once. The sequenced sample consisted of peripheral blood. The origin of the receptors is a man aged 60-69 years who had recovered from COVID-19.

The genes are TRBV27 and TRBJ2-7, with D tentatively TRBD1 (6 bases). Trimming shortened V by 6 bases and J by 0 bases, and 12 bases separated the two germline ends. The CDR3 is made up of 14 amino acids. The germline V gene encodes CDR1 MNHEY and CDR2 SMNVEV (reference sequence). The CDR3 nucleotides read TGTGCCAGCAGGGGGGCGGAGAGCTCCTACGAGCAGTACTTC. This encodes CASRGAESSYEQYF.

The genes are TRBV11-2 and TRBJ2-1; possible D gene TRBD2, 7 bases. V was shortened by 5 bases and J by 8 bases, with 25 bases between the two germline ends. Germline values: CDR1 SGHAT, CDR2 FQNNGV. This CDR3 is 17 amino acids long. CDR3: CASSPRWAGASRDEQFF. DNA for the CDR3: TGTGCCAGCAGCCCCCGGTGGGCGGGGGCCTCTAGGGATGAGCAGTTCTTC.

CDR3 sequence reads: CASSQGGGGPDTQYF. The CDR3 DNA is TGCGCCAGCAGCCAAGGAGGCGGGGGTCCAGATACGCAGTATTTT. This chain links TRBV4-1 with TRBJ2-3; TRBD2 agrees at 7 bases. Unmatched junction bases numbered 5, after V lost 1 base and J lost 4 bases. This CDR3 is 15 amino acids long. Per the germline V gene, CDR1 is MGHRA and CDR2 is YSYEKL.

This clone was detected once. The V and J genes are TRBV29-1 and TRBJ1-1; possible D gene TRBD1, 6 bases. Germline values: CDR1 SQVTM, CDR2 ANQGSEA. This CDR3 comprises 16 residues. The V and J ends lost 5 bases and 1 base respectively, with 20 bases between them. The CDR3 DNA reads TGCAGCGTTAACTGGAATAGGGGGGGCAGGAACACTGAAGCTTTCTTT. This translates into CSVNWNRGGRNTEAFF.

The V and J genes are TRBV3-1 (or the pseudogene TRBV3-2) and TRBJ2-2; TRBD2 matches at 7 bases. V was pared by 3 bases and J by 1 base, with 2 bases of the junction left unmatched. Germline CDR1 is LGHDT and CDR2 is YNNKEL (reference sequence). The CDR3 runs 15 residues. This CDR3 is CASSQAGENTGELFF. The CDR3 region has the DNA TGTGCCAGCAGCCAGGCGGGGGAGAACACCGGGGAGCTGTTTTTT.

This clone has only a few counts. The rearrangement uses TRBV30 and TRBJ1-5; a possible D gene is TRBD1 (5 bases). V shed 5 bases and J shed 4 bases, with 15 bases lying between them. Germline lookup yields CDR1 GTSNPN and CDR2 SVGIG (reference sequence). The CDR3 covers 14 residues. In DNA form, the CDR3 reads TGTGCCTGGGGGACCGGAGCCCCAAATCAGCCCCAGCATTTT. It specifies CAWGTGAPNQPQHF.

The rearrangement uses TRBV18 and TRBJ1-1, with no clear D. V dropped 4 bases and J dropped 8 bases, with 8 bases sitting between them. The germline V gene encodes CDR1 KGHSH and CDR2 LQKENI. CDR3 size: 11 residues. This CDR3 reads CASSLGEEAFF. For the CDR3, the DNA is TGTGCCAGCTCACTCGGGGAGGAAGCTTTCTTT.

The chain uses TRBV5-4 and TRBJ2-5, with TRBD2 identical over 8 bases. In germline, CDR1 is SGHNT, CDR2 YYREEE (reference sequence). This CDR3 region has 14 residues. The J segment lost 4 bases and the V segment lost 4 bases, leaving 6 bases of the junction unmatched. The CDR3 reads CASSDGGGRETQYF. DNA of the CDR3: TGTGCCAGCAGCGACGGGGGGGGGCGAGAGACCCAGTACTTC.

The V gene is TRBV7-6, the J gene TRBJ1-4; 10 nucleotides align to TRBD1. Germline V gene data show CDR1 as SGHVS and CDR2 as FNYEAQ. V was pared by 5 bases and J by 10 bases, with 7 bases of the junction left unmatched. CDR3 length equals 14 residues. The CDR3 protein is CASSRDRGSAKLFF. The CDR3 DNA is TGTGCCAGCAGCCGGGACAGGGGATCCGCAAAACTGTTTTTT.

The rearrangement links TRBV11-2 to TRBJ1-2; TRBD1 agrees at 8 bases. The CDR3 extends over 14 amino acids. Germline-derived CDR1 and CDR2 are SGHAT and FQNNGV. V lost 0 bases, J lost 8 bases, and 5 bases stayed unmatched. Written as DNA, the CDR3 is TGTGCCAGCAGCTTAGAACAGGGGGGTTTGGGCTACACCTTC. Its translation is CASSLEQGGLGYTF.

The chain recombines TRBV5-1 with TRBJ2-1; 15 bases are a match to TRBD2. This CDR3 contains 16 residues. V dropped 4 bases and J dropped 5; count of bases not matched to a gene: 4. Germline CDR1 reads SGHRS; CDR2 reads YFSETQ. CDR3 in amino acids: CASSPGTSGGHNEQFF. CDR3 sequence (DNA): TGCGCCAGCAGCCCCGGGACTAGCGGGGGGCACAATGAGCAGTTCTTC.

The chain employs TRBV9 and TRBJ1-5, with 10 bases matching TRBD1. Unmatched junction bases numbered 2, after V lost 3 bases and J lost 5 bases. The CDR3 is 14 residues long. In germline, CDR1 is SGDLS, CDR2 YYNGEE. The chain's CDR3 is CASSGQGAYQPQHF. Written as DNA, the CDR3 is TGTGCCAGCAGCGGACAGGGGGCGTATCAGCCCCAGCATTTT.

In regard to this clone: A read error may produce the germline difference seen at one junction end. The rearrangement links TRBV2 to TRBJ2-5, with D maybe TRBD2 (6 bases). This CDR3 has 11 residues. In germline, CDR1 is SNHLY, CDR2 FYNNEI. The CDR3 sequence is CASSEELAGNF. In DNA, the CDR3 is TGTGCCAGCAGTGAAGAACTAGCTGGCAACTTC.

This sequence joins TRBV4-2 and TRBJ2-2; no firm D call. The germline V gene encodes CDR1 LGHNA and CDR2 YNFKEQ. This CDR3 comprises 14 residues. With 1 base removed from V and 4 bases from J, the gap between germline ends came to 7 bases. The CDR3 bases are TGTGCCAGCAGCCAAGTCTCTTTCACCGGGGAGCTGTTTTTT. This encodes CASSQVSFTGELFF.

The chain recombines TRBV19 with TRBJ2-7; 10 positions agree with TRBD1. The CDR3 covers 15 residues. CDR1 LNHDA and CDR2 SQIVND come from the germline V gene (reference sequence). The V segment lost 4 bases and the J segment 7 bases; nucleotides outside the gene matches: 10. The CDR3: CASSTRTGGSREQYF. Here the CDR3 DNA reads TGTGCCAGTAGTACCAGGACAGGGGGTTCGAGGGAGCAGTACTTC.

The V call is TRBV4-1, the J call TRBJ2-7, with TRBD1 matching over 9 bases. The germline V gene has CDR1 MGHRA and CDR2 YSYEKL. The CDR3 has 15 amino acids. The V segment lost 1 base and the J segment 2 bases; nucleotides outside the gene matches: 3. The CDR3 sequence: CASSQGDRATYEQYF. In DNA, the CDR3 is TGCGCCAGCAGCCAAGGGGACAGGGCTACCTACGAGCAGTACTTC.

The rearrangement joins TRBV6-5 to TRBJ2-7; 12 positions match TRBD1. This CDR3 region has 15 residues. Germline trimming cut 6 bases from V and 7 bases from J; bases unmatched to any gene: 10. Germline loops: CDR1 MNHEY, CDR2 SVGAGI. The CDR3 region is CASSSSGTGGMEQYF. In nucleotides, the CDR3 is TGTGCCAGCAGCAGCTCCGGGACAGGGGGCATGGAGCAGTACTTC.

V usage is TRBV29-1 and J usage is TRBJ2-7; 7 positions agree with TRBD1. CDR1 SQVTM and CDR2 ANQGSEA come from the germline V gene. Trimming cost V 7 bases and J 2 bases; bases outside gene matches: 5. This CDR3 contains 12 residues. CDR3 nucleotide sequence: TGCAGCGCCGGGACAGACGCCTACGAGCAGTACTTC. Translated, it gives CSAGTDAYEQYF.

V gene TRBV5-4 combines with J gene TRBJ2-7; 8 bases agree with TRBD2. The V segment lost 1 base and the J segment 2 bases; nucleotides outside the gene matches: 2. The CDR3 is 14 amino acids. Germline CDR1 reads SGHNT; CDR2 reads YYREEE (reference sequence). The CDR3 nucleotides read TGTGCCAGCAGCTTGACGGGGGGGACCTACGAGCAGTACTTC. It yields the protein CASSLTGGTYEQYF.

The rearrangement links TRBV6-6 to TRBJ1-5, with a weak D call TRBD1 (5 bases). V lost 4 bases and J 8 bases, leaving 21 bases between the germline ends. CDR1 is MNHNY, CDR2 SVGAGI, per germline (reference sequence). This CDR3 has 16 amino acids. Here the CDR3 DNA reads TGTGCCAGCAGTTCCGGCCCTAACAGGAATATGGAGCCCCAGCATTTT. This translates into CASSSGPNRNMEPQHF.

The chain uses TRBV4-2 and TRBJ2-3, with TRBD2 identical over 11 bases. This CDR3 contains 17 residues. Germline V gene sequence: CDR1 LGHNA, CDR2 YNFKEQ. The V and J ends lost 0 bases and 4 bases, in that order; junction bases with no gene match: 6. CDR3 DNA sequence: TGTGCCAGCAGCCAAGATTATAGCGGGGGGGCATCAGATACGCAGTATTTT. This translates into CASSQDYSGGASDTQYF.

The DNA of the CDR3 is TGTGCCAGCAGCCCCGGGGTGGCGCCGGTTTTGGATGAGCAGTTCTTC. Translation gives CASSPGVAPVLDEQFF. The chain is built from TRBV13 and TRBJ2-1; possibly TRBD2 for D (5 bases). Germline CDR1 is PRHDT and CDR2 is FYEKMQ (reference sequence). V was pared by 5 bases and J by 8 bases, with 22 bases between. This CDR3 is built from 16 residues.